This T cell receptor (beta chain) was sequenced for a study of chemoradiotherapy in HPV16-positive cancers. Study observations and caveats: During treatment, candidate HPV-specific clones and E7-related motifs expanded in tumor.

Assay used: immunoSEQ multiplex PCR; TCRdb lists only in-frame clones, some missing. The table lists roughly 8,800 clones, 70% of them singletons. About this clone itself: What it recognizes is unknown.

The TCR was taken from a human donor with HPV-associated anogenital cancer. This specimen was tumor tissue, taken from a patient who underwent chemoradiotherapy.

CDR3 DNA: TGTGCCAGCAGCTTAAATCAGCCCCCAGATACGCAGTATTTT. Protein sequence: CASSLNQPPDTQYF. The chain employs TRBV7-3 and TRBJ2-3, with D uncertain. This CDR3 region has 14 residues. The V and J ends lost 1 base and 4 bases respectively, with 9 bases between them. Germline-derived CDR1 and CDR2 are SGHTA and FQGTGA.